The 13 T cell receptor beta chains below come from one sample, sequenced in a study of shared clonotypes between healthy human individuals (TCRdb year 2020). The method behind the library was the immunoSEQ multiplex PCR assay. Sourced from immuneACCESS, this table was stored by TCRdb with only in-frame sequences that have V and J called. A share of the clones is absent; for the studies checked, an unresolved V gene accounts for under half, and the remainder has no known explanation. For this sample the table gives a few hundred thousand clones, of which about 96% were detected only once. 0.32% of the sample rests with the top ten. Sequenced input: memory CD8+ T cells sorted from blood. The sample's cell subset or site label is to be understood as: CD45RO+ cells pooled with CCR7-negative TemRA cells. Receptors were obtained from a man aged 25-45 years in good health.

V gene TRBV6-8 combines with J gene TRBJ2-5; possibly TRBD1 for D (6 bases). Germline V CDR1 and CDR2: MNHGY, SAAAGT. The CDR3 has 14 amino acids. The V gene lost 9 bases and the J gene lost 1 base, with 15 bases spanning the gap. The CDR3, as DNA: TGTGCCAGTCCTAACTCAGGGGTCCAAGAGACCCAGTACTTC. It codes for CASPNSGVQETQYF.

V is TRBV19 and J is TRBJ1-2, with 10 bases fitting TRBD1. V trimming: 7 bases; J trimming: 8 bases; junction bases outside the gene matches: 7. This CDR3 region has 13 residues. Germline V gene lookup returns CDR1 LNHDA and CDR2 SQIVND (reference sequence). CDR3 DNA: TGTGCCAGTACCGACAGGGGGCGAGGCGGCTACACCTTC. Its translation is CASTDRGRGGYTF.

The CDR3: CAISEIGYEQYF. The CDR3, as DNA: TGTGCCATCAGTGAAATAGGGTACGAGCAGTACTTC. The chain recombines TRBV10-3 with TRBJ2-7, with D unresolved. With 3 bases removed from V and 4 bases from J, the gap between germline ends came to 7 bases. Germline lookup yields CDR1 ENHRY and CDR2 SYGVKD. This CDR3 comprises 12 residues.

This clone turned up a few times. The V call is TRBV6-1, the J call TRBJ1-5; the D gene is possibly TRBD1 (6 bases). CDR3 size: 16 residues. Trimming took 0 bases from V and 5 from J, leaving 14 bases between them. The germline gives CDR1 MNHNS, CDR2 SASEGT. CDR3 region: CASSEAPGARDQPQHF. As DNA, the CDR3 is TGTGCCAGCAGTGAAGCACCAGGGGCGAGGGATCAGCCCCAGCATTTT.

The count of this clone is one. The V call is TRBV2, the J call TRBJ1-2, with D unresolved. V lost 6 bases, J lost 7 bases, and 15 bases lay in between. The CDR3 runs to 13 residues. The V gene's germline CDR1 is SNHLY and CDR2 FYNNEI. The CDR3 region is CASRRVWGIGYTF. The DNA of the CDR3 is TGTGCCAGCAGACGGGTCTGGGGTATTGGCTACACCTTC.

The chain employs TRBV20-1 and TRBJ1-2; 8 bases map to TRBD1. Looked up from germline, CDR1 is DFQATT and CDR2 is SNEGSKA (reference sequence). The J segment lost 14 bases and the V segment lost 1 base, leaving 3 bases of the junction unmatched. The length of the CDR3 is 10 residues. The CDR3 here is CSARVTGVTF. CDR3 nucleotide sequence: TGCAGTGCTAGAGTGACAGGGGTGACCTTC.

The CDR3 protein is CASSYGATNTEAFF. The CDR3 DNA reads TGTGCCAGCAGCTACGGGGCCACGAACACTGAAGCTTTCTTT. The chain has TRBV7-8 and TRBJ1-1; perhaps TRBD1 as D (5 bases). CDR3 length equals 14 residues. The germline V gene has CDR1 SGHVS and CDR2 FQNEAQ. Trimming cost V 4 bases and J 1 base, with 10 bases left between them.

CDR3 in DNA: TGTGCCAGCAGCCCTTTAGGGGCGGACTCCTACGAGCAGTACTTC. Amino acid sequence: CASSPLGADSYEQYF. V and J are TRBV6-5 and TRBJ2-7, with D perhaps matching TRBD1 (5 bases). The CDR3 has 15 residues. V shed 6 bases and J shed 0 bases, with 15 bases lying between them. CDR1 and CDR2 from the germline V gene are MNHEY and SVGAGI.

CDR3 protein: CATSRGTASASYEQYF. The CDR3, as DNA: TGTGCCACCAGCAGAGGCACGGCTAGCGCTTCCTACGAGCAGTACTTC. The genes are TRBV15 and TRBJ2-7; D is perhaps TRBD2 (6 bases). Germline assignment: CDR1 LNHNV and CDR2 YYDKDF (reference sequence). The CDR3 contains 16 residues. V was pared by 1 base and J by 1 base, with 14 bases between. Full variable domain (remainder filled in from reference TRBV15 and TRBJ2-7): DAMVIQNPRYQVTQFGKPVTLSCSQTLNHNVMYWYQQKSSQAPKLLFHYYDKDFNNEADTPDNFQSRRPNTSFCFLDIRSPGLGDTAMYLCATSRGTASASYEQYFGPGTRLTVT.

This clone was detected only once. The rearrangement links TRBV4-1 to TRBJ2-4; 8 positions match TRBD2. Germline values: CDR1 MGHRA, CDR2 YSYEKL. The CDR3 is 13 amino acids. J gave up 10 bases and V 3 bases, and 5 bases lay outside the gene matches. For the CDR3, the DNA is TGCGCCAGCAGCCAGCGGGAGGTGGGAATTCAGTACTTC. Protein: CASSQREVGIQYF.

V usage is TRBV28 and J usage is TRBJ1-2, with 7 positions matching TRBD1. CDR3 length: 14 amino acids. Germline-derived CDR1 and CDR2 are MDHEN and SYDVKM. V was pared by 6 bases and J by 4 bases, with 8 bases of the junction left unmatched. CDR3 region: CASRIPQGGYGYTF. CDR3 DNA sequence: TGTGCCAGCAGAATCCCCCAGGGGGGCTATGGCTACACCTTC.

This clone was found once. The gene calls are TRBV6-1 and TRBJ2-2; D ambiguous. V was trimmed by 4 bases and J by 3 bases, leaving 9 bases between them. The CDR3 has 14 amino acids. Germline V gene sequence: CDR1 MNHNS, CDR2 SASEGT. Here the CDR3 reads CASSGVLDTGELFF. The CDR3 nucleotides read TGTGCCAGCAGTGGTGTGTTGGACACCGGGGAGCTGTTTTTT.

The rearrangement uses TRBV5-8 and TRBJ2-5; tentative D call: TRBD1 (5 bases). Germline values: CDR1 SGHTS, CDR2 YDEGEE. The CDR3 length is 15 residues. V shed 1 base and J shed 4 bases, with 14 bases lying between them. CDR3 DNA sequence: TGTGCCAGCAGCTTGAAGGGGCAAAGGAGAGAGACCCAGTACTTC. Translated: CASSLKGQRRETQYF.